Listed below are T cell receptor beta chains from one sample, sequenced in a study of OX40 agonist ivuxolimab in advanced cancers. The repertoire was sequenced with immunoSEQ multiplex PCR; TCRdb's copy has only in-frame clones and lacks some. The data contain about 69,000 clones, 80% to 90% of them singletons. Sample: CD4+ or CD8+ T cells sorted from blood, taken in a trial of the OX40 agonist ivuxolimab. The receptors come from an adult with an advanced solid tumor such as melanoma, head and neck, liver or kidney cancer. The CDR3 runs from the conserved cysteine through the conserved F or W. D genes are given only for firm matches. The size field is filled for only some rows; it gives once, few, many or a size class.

TGTGCCAGCAGTTATACAGGGTGGGAGACCCAGTACTTC | CASSYTGWETQYF | TRBJ2-5 | 13 | NA | TRBV7-9 | few
TGTGCCAGCAGCCAAGACGGGGTAGACTACACCTTC | CASSQDGVDYTF | TRBJ1-2 | 12 | NA | TRBV4-2 | NA
TGCGCCAGCAGCCAAGATAAGGGCGGGGCCTCCTACGAGCAGTACTTC | CASSQDKGGASYEQYF | TRBJ2-7 | 16 | NA | TRBV4-3 | NA
TGCGCCAGCAGCCAAGACAGGGGAGGCACTGAAGCTTTCTTT | CASSQDRGGTEAFF | TRBJ1-1 | 14 | NA | TRBV4-3 | once
TGCGCCAGCAGCCGCCTACAGGGGGCCAGTGAAAAACTGTTTTTT | CASSRLQGASEKLFF | TRBJ1-4 | 15 | TRBD1 | TRBV4-1 | NA
TGTGCCAGCAGCTCCTTGAGGAGAGGAATACAAGAGACCCAGTACTTC | CASSSLRRGIQETQYF | TRBJ2-5 | 16 | NA | TRBV7-9 | NA
TGTGCCAGCAGCCATACAGGGGGCTCCTACGAGCAGTACTTC | CASSHTGGSYEQYF | TRBJ2-7 | 14 | TRBD1 | TRBV7-2 | once
TGTGCCAGCAGCTTAGATCTAGGGCCCGACACAGATACGCAGTATTTT | CASSLDLGPDTDTQYF | TRBJ2-3 | 16 | NA | TRBV11-3 | NA
TGCAGCGTTGATGACGGGACCCAGTACTTC | CSVDDGTQYF | TRBJ2-5 | 10 | NA | TRBV29-1 | few
TGTGCCAGCAGTTTTGGGAGCGCCTACGAGCAGTACTTC | CASSFGSAYEQYF | TRBJ2-7 | 13 | NA | TRBV27 | once
TGTGCCAGCCAGTCGGGGGTTCTGGGCACCGGGGAGCTGTTTTTT | CASQSGVLGTGELFF | TRBJ2-2 | 15 | NA | TRBV2 | NA
TGTGCCAGCAGCCCCATTAAGAACACTGAAGCTTTCTTT | CASSPIKNTEAFF | TRBJ1-1 | 13 | NA | TRBV6-4 | NA
TGTGCCAGCAGTACGTCAGACAGGGAAAGGTCCAAAAACATTCAGTACTTC | CASSTSDRERSKNIQYF | TRBJ2-4 | 17 | TRBD1 | TRBV28 | NA
TGCGCCAGCAGCCAATCCGTCTCCTACGAGCAGTACTTC | CASSQSVSYEQYF | TRBJ2-7 | 13 | NA | TRBV4-3 | NA
TGTGCCAGCAGTTACTCAGCCCAGGCCCTCCGCGAGCAGTACTTC | CASSYSAQALREQYF | TRBJ2-7 | 15 | NA | TRBV6-6 | NA
TGTGCCAGCAGCTTAGAACAGGGACAGTTTAGCACAGATACGCAGTATTTT | CASSLEQGQFSTDTQYF | TRBJ2-3 | 17 | TRBD1 | TRBV7-8 | NA
TGTGCCAGCAGCTTGGCTACCGGGACAGGGGTCCGCAATGAGCAGTTCTTC | CASSLATGTGVRNEQFF | TRBJ2-1 | 17 | TRBD1 | TRBV5-6 | NA
TGTGCCAGCAGTTGGACAGGTTCCAATCAGCCCCAGCATTTT | CASSWTGSNQPQHF | TRBJ1-5 | 14 | TRBD1 | TRBV28 | NA
TGTGCCAGCAGCTTAGCGGACGGGAGCAATCAGCCCCAGCATTTT | CASSLADGSNQPQHF | TRBJ1-5 | 15 | NA | TRBV7-6 | NA
TGTGCCATCAGTGTCGGCACTGAAGCTTTCTTT | CAISVGTEAFF | TRBJ1-1 | 11 | NA | TRBV10-3 | once
TGTGCCAGTAGTATAGATCAGACCGGGGGACAGCTCTATAATTCACCCCTCCACTTT | CASSIDQTGGQLYNSPLHF | TRBJ1-6 | 19 | TRBD1 | TRBV19 | NA
TGTGCCAGTAGTGGGAGGCGATGGACTGGAAGCACAGATACGCAGTATTTT | CASSGRRWTGSTDTQYF | TRBJ2-3 | 17 | NA | TRBV19 | once
TGTGCCAGCAGCGTAAGGAGCTCACTGACGAACACTGAAGCTTTCTTT | CASSVRSSLTNTEAFF | TRBJ1-1 | 16 | NA | TRBV9 | NA
TGTGCCAGTAGTACAACTAGCGGCTCCTACAATGAGCAGTTCTTC | CASSTTSGSYNEQFF | TRBJ2-1 | 15 | TRBD2 | TRBV19 | once
TGTGCCAGCAGGACAGGGACTGAAGCTTTCTTT | CASRTGTEAFF | TRBJ1-1 | 11 | TRBD1 | TRBV28 | NA
TGTGCCAGCAGTTACTTAGCTCCCGAGCAGTACTTC | CASSYLAPEQYF | TRBJ2-7 | 12 | NA | TRBV6-5 | NA
TGCGCCAGTCCTACCGGGACAGAAATGGAGGCGGGTGCTGGCTACACCTTC | CASPTGTEMEAGAGYTF | TRBJ1-2 | 17 | TRBD1 | TRBV23-1 | once
TGTGCCAGCAGTTACGAGGGCGGTAGCAATTCACCCCTCCACTTT | CASSYEGGSNSPLHF | TRBJ1-6 | 15 | NA | TRBV6-6 | NA
TGCGCCAGCAGCCAAGTCAAGTCCTACGAGCAGTACTTC | CASSQVKSYEQYF | TRBJ2-7 | 13 | NA | TRBV4-1 | NA
TGTGCCAGCAGCCGAGACGGGGCCAAAAACATTCAGTACTTC | CASSRDGAKNIQYF | TRBJ2-4 | 14 | NA | TRBV5-6 | NA
TGTGCCAGCAGTTTATTGGGGGAATACAATGAGCAGTTCTTC | CASSLLGEYNEQFF | TRBJ2-1 | 14 | NA | TRBV27 | NA
TGTGCCAGTAGTATAGTTACAGGGGTCCACGAGCAGTACTTC | CASSIVTGVHEQYF | TRBJ2-7 | 14 | TRBD1 | TRBV19 | few
TGTGCCAGCAGTGAAGTGAGGACAGTATACTATGGCTACACCTTC | CASSEVRTVYYGYTF | TRBJ1-2 | 15 | NA | TRBV2 | NA
TGTGCCAGCAGCTTAGCCGGCCAGCCGAACTACTATGGCTACACCTTC | CASSLAGQPNYYGYTF | TRBJ1-2 | 16 | NA | TRBV7-9 | NA
TGTGCCAGCAGCTTACGGTACCTCTCCTACGAGCAGTACTTC | CASSLRYLSYEQYF | TRBJ2-7 | 14 | NA | TRBV11-2 | NA
TGTGCCTGGAGTGGGGAATTGAGTAATTCACCCCTCCACTTT | CAWSGELSNSPLHF | TRBJ1-6 | 14 | NA | TRBV30 | NA
TGTGCCAGCAGCCTTGGACTAGCGGGCTACGAGCAGTACTTC | CASSLGLAGYEQYF | TRBJ2-7 | 14 | TRBD2 | TRBV14 | NA
TGTGCCAGCAGCGTTGGAGATTACGAGCAGTACTTC | CASSVGDYEQYF | TRBJ2-7 | 12 | NA | TRBV9 | NA
TGCGCCAGCAGCTTCCTGAGAGGACAAGACGCAACTAATGAAAAACTGTTTTTT | CASSFLRGQDATNEKLFF | TRBJ1-4 | 18 | NA | TRBV5-1 | NA
TGTGCCAGCAGTCTTAGCGGGACAAATGAGCAGTTCTTC | CASSLSGTNEQFF | TRBJ2-1 | 13 | TRBD2 | TRBV28 | NA
TGCGCCAGCAGCCAAGATCCGGACGGACTCGAGCAGTACTTC | CASSQDPDGLEQYF | TRBJ2-7 | 14 | NA | TRBV4-1 | once
TGTGCCAGCAGTCAGGGACTAGCGGTATACGAGCAGTACTTC | CASSQGLAVYEQYF | TRBJ2-7 | 14 | TRBD2 | TRBV6-5 | NA
TGTGCCAGCAGTTTAGAGGGATGGGAGACCCAGTACTTC | CASSLEGWETQYF | TRBJ2-5 | 13 | NA | TRBV28 | NA
TGTGCCAGCAGTTTATGGGTTAGCGAGAACACCGGGGAGCTGTTTTTT | CASSLWVSENTGELFF | TRBJ2-2 | 16 | NA | TRBV28 | NA
TGTGCCAGCAGCCTCCCTACTGGAAATACGCAGTATTTT | CASSLPTGNTQYF | TRBJ2-3 | 13 | NA | TRBV9 | NA
TGTGCCAGCAGCCTGGAGGACTCCTACAATGAGCAGTTCTTC | CASSLEDSYNEQFF | TRBJ2-1 | 14 | NA | TRBV9 | NA
TGTGCCAGCAGCTTAGCGAATGCGGGAGGAGGCTACGAGCAGTACTTC | CASSLANAGGGYEQYF | TRBJ2-7 | 16 | TRBD2 | TRBV7-8 | NA
TGTGCCAGCAGTCCGGACAGCTACTCCTACAATGAGCAGTTCTTC | CASSPDSYSYNEQFF | TRBJ2-1 | 15 | NA | TRBV27 | NA
TGTGCCAGCAGTTTGGACAGTCGTCCCTACGAGCAGTACTTC | CASSLDSRPYEQYF | TRBJ2-7 | 14 | NA | TRBV6-6 | once
TGTGCCAGCAGCTTGGTGGGGGAGGGCCTCTACGAGCAGTACTTC | CASSLVGEGLYEQYF | TRBJ2-7 | 15 | TRBD2 | TRBV5-4 | NA
TGCAGTGCCGAAGACCAGGCTGAAGCTTTCTTT | CSAEDQAEAFF | TRBJ1-1 | 11 | NA | TRBV20-1 | NA
TGTGCCAGCAGCCCCTCAGGGGCCACTGAAGCTTTCTTT | CASSPSGATEAFF | TRBJ1-1 | 13 | NA | TRBV6-6 | NA
TGTGCCAGTAGTCCAGGGGGCCACACTGAAGCTTTCTTT | CASSPGGHTEAFF | TRBJ1-1 | 13 | TRBD1 | TRBV19 | NA
TGTGCCAGCAGCTTAAGACAGGGTGGCTCCTACGAGCAGTACTTC | CASSLRQGGSYEQYF | TRBJ2-7 | 15 | TRBD1 | TRBV5-5 | NA
TGTGCCAGCAGCAAGGACAGCGTGAACACTGAAGCTTTCTTT | CASSKDSVNTEAFF | TRBJ1-1 | 14 | NA | TRBV9 | NA